This T cell receptor (beta chain) comes out of a study of technical replicates of blood from a few donors. The assay was immunoSEQ multiplex PCR, and TCRdb's table has in-frame clones only and misses some. The sample consists of about 82,000 clones, 96% of them appearing once. CDR3 size: 16 residues. V was clipped by 1 base and J by 4 bases; unmatched bases: 3. The germline gives CDR1 MDHEN, CDR2 SYDVKM. This clonotype was obtained from a human donor in good health. This chain connects TRBV28 to TRBJ2-1; 11 positions match TRBD2. The specimen sequenced was T cells isolated from PBMCs. CDR3 nucleotide sequence: TGTGCCAGCAGTTTATCGACTAGCGGGATTTACAATGAGCAGTTCTTC. It encodes CASSLSTSGIYNEQFF.